This T cell receptor beta chain comes out of a study of STAT3 mutations in large granular lymphocyte leukemia. General study findings and limits: Every T-cell large granular lymphocyte leukemia patient had at least one immunodominant TCR beta clonotype.

Details on this clone: Its antigen is not known.

Here immunoSEQ multiplex PCR was the method, and the copy in TCRdb shows in-frame clones only, minus some. The data contain approximately 4,400 clones, around 80% of them singletons. Trimming took off 6 bases at V and 1 base at J, with 13 bases between the two ends. The CDR3 extends over 14 amino acids. The germline V gene has CDR1 KGHSH and CDR2 LQKENI. This receptor was taken from a boy aged 5-17 years with T-cell large granular lymphocyte leukemia. Some clones in this sample may be carry-over from other donors' samples. The sample was peripheral blood mononuclear cells. The J gene is TRBJ2-7, the V gene TRBV18; the D is unclear. The CDR3 bases are TGTGCCAGCTCCACCTATGCGGAATCCTACGAGCAGTACTTC. Translation gives CASSTYAESYEQYF.